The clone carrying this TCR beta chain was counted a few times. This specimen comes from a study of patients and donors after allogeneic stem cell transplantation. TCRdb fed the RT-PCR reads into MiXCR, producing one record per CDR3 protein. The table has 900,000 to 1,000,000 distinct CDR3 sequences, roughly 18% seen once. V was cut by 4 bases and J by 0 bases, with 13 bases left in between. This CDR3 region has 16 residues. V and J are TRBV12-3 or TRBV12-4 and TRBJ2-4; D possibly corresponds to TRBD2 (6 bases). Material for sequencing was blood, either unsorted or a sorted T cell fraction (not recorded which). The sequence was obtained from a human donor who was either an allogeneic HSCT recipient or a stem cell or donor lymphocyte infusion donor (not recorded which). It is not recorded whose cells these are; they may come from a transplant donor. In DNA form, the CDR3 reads TGTGCCAGCAGTTGGGAGGTGGGGACAGCCAAAAACATTCAGTACTTC. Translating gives CASSWEVGTAKNIQYF.